This entry lists 21 T cell receptor beta chains sequenced from one sample in a study of T cell repertoires in cytomegalovirus infection. TCRdb reanalysed the reads using MiXCR and keeps one entry per CDR3 protein. The sample records tens of thousands of distinct CDR3 sequences, about half being singletons. Their recognized antigens are unknown. This specimen was CD8+ T cells from cultured PBMCs, taken from culture after CMV antigen stimulation. The receptors derive from a human donor in good health (CMV status not recorded). Some clones in this sample may be carry-over from other donors' samples.

Only a few counts were recorded for this clonotype. V usage is TRBV11-2 and J usage is TRBJ2-7; perhaps D is TRBD1 or TRBD2 (7 bases each). V lost 4 bases and J 3 bases, leaving 19 bases between the germline ends. CDR1 and CDR2 from the germline V gene are SGHAT and FQNNGV. This CDR3 contains 16 residues. The CDR3 DNA follows: TGTGCCAGCAGCTCCCGACAGGGAGGGTGGGTCTACGAGCAGTACTTC. This encodes CASSSRQGGWVYEQYF. Supplemented by reference TRBV11-2 and TRBJ2-7, the full variable domain reads EAGVAQSPRYKIIEKRQSVAFWCNPISGHATLYWYQQILGQGPKLLIQFQNNGVVDDSQLPKDRFSAERLKGVDSTLKIQPAKLEDSAVYLCASSSRQGGWVYEQYFGPGTRLTVT.

In this sample, this clonotype turned up a few times. This chain links TRBV6-1 with TRBJ1-5; TRBD1 aligns across 9 bases. The V gene end was trimmed by 5 bases and the J gene end by 9 bases; junction bases not matched to a gene: 11. The germline V gene encodes CDR1 MNHNS and CDR2 SASEGT. CDR3 size: 15 residues. Here the CDR3 DNA reads TGTGCCAGCAGTCCCCGGACAGGGGATGATGCGCCCCAGCATTTT. It specifies CASSPRTGDDAPQHF.

This clonotype has only a few counts. The chain uses TRBV12-5 and TRBJ1-2; D gene unclear. This CDR3 contains 14 residues. Germline V gene lookup returns CDR1 LGHNT and CDR2 FRNRAP. Trimming removed 6 bases from V and 4 bases from J, with 15 bases in between. In DNA form, the CDR3 reads TGTGCTAGTGGCCCGGACCAAGTAAGCTATGGCTACACCTTC. Its protein is CASGPDQVSYGYTF.

This clonotype was counted between two and nine times. The chain is built from TRBV12-3 or TRBV12-4 and TRBJ1-2; unclear D gene. Trimming pared 3 bases from V and 8 bases from J, leaving 16 bases between. The CDR3 is 14 residues long. This CDR3 reads CASSFSEGFAGYTF. The CDR3 coding sequence is TGTGCCAGCAGTTTCTCGGAAGGGTTTGCGGGCTACACCTTC.

The rearrangement joins TRBV7-6 to TRBJ2-7; D unclear. Germline values: CDR1 SGHVS, CDR2 FNYEAQ. V was shortened by 1 base and J by 2 bases, with 6 bases between the two germline ends. This CDR3 is 13 amino acids long. The CDR3, as DNA: TGTGCCAGCAGCTTAGTGCCCACCTACGAGCAGTACTTC. This encodes CASSLVPTYEQYF.

V is TRBV11-2 and J is TRBJ2-7, with D perhaps TRBD1 (6 bases). Germline V gene data show CDR1 as SGHAT and CDR2 as FQNNGV. This CDR3 is built from 15 residues. Trimming stripped 1 base from V and 2 bases from J, with 12 bases between. This chain's CDR3 is CASSLASGVAYEQYF. The CDR3 DNA follows: TGTGCCAGCAGCTTAGCCTCAGGGGTAGCCTACGAGCAGTACTTC.

J is TRBJ1-2 and V is TRBV12-3 or TRBV12-4, with 12 bases aligning to TRBD1. Trimming removed 3 bases from V and 3 bases from J; junction bases left unmatched: 5. The CDR3 covers 16 residues. The CDR3 DNA is TGTGCCAGCAGTTTCGGGACAGGGGGCTTTGACTATGGCTACACCTTC. It codes for CASSFGTGGFDYGYTF.

This chain uses TRBV7-6 with TRBJ1-6, with D hard to call. Looked up from germline, CDR1 is SGHVS and CDR2 is FNYEAQ. This CDR3 comprises 13 residues. V lost 0 bases to trimming and J lost 9 bases, with 6 bases between them. CDR3 nucleotides: TGTGCCAGCAGCTTAGCAGCGGGTTCACCCCTCCACTTT. Protein: CASSLAAGSPLHF.

The chain recombines TRBV12-3 or TRBV12-4 with TRBJ2-7, with a tentative D call TRBD1 (6 bases). The CDR3 contains 14 residues. V was pared by 1 base and J by 7 bases, with 14 bases between. CDR3 sequence reads: CASSLGVTQGEQYF. CDR3 nucleotide sequence: TGTGCCAGCAGTTTAGGGGTTACCCAGGGGGAGCAGTACTTC.

There are a few counts of this clonotype. V and J are TRBV28 and TRBJ2-2, with 8 bases identical to TRBD2. CDR1 is MDHEN, CDR2 SYDVKM, per germline. The CDR3 length is 14 residues. V was clipped by 5 bases and J by 7 bases; unmatched bases: 6. In nucleotides, the CDR3 is TGTGCCAGCAGTACGGGACTAGAGGTCGGGGAGCTGTTTTTT. Amino acids: CASSTGLEVGELFF. Looking up the rest from reference TRBV28 and TRBJ2-2 gives the full variable domain: DVKVTQSSRYLVKRTGEKVFLECVQDMDHENMFWYRQDPGLGLRLIYFSYDVKMKEKGDIPEGYSVSREKKERFSLILESASTNQTSMYLCASSTGLEVGELFFGEGSRLTVL.

The rearrangement uses TRBV13 and TRBJ2-6; D is tentatively TRBD1 or TRBD2 (5 bases each). This CDR3 spans 16 amino acids. CDR1 and CDR2 (germline): PRHDT, FYEKMQ (reference sequence). V was shortened by 5 bases and J by 0 bases, with 11 bases between the two germline ends. CDR3 amino acids: CASSEGFSSGANVLTF. The CDR3 nucleotides are TGTGCCAGCAGCGAGGGGTTCTCCTCTGGGGCCAACGTCCTGACTTTC.

The sample holds a few counts of this clonotype. The junction shows a germline mismatch at one end, possibly a read error. This sequence joins TRBV5-3 and TRBJ2-3, with D possibly being TRBD2 (5 bases). TRBV5-3 is reported as an ORF; its role is uncertain. CDR3 size: 16 residues. This CDR3 reads CASSYDLAGRTDTQYF. The CDR3 DNA reads TGTGCCAGCAGCTACGACTTGGCGGGCCGCACAGATACGCAGTATTTT.

A few counts support this clonotype. J is TRBJ2-1 and V is TRBV7-2, with D perhaps assigned TRBD1 or TRBD2 (6 bases each). Germline V gives CDR1 SGHTA, CDR2 FQGNSA. CDR3 size: 17 residues. Trimming cost V 4 bases and J 1 base, with 17 bases left between them. CDR3 DNA: TGTGCCAGCAGCTGGACCCCGGGGGCGAGGTCCTACAATGAGCAGTTCTTC. It is translated as CASSWTPGARSYNEQFF.

The rearrangement joins TRBV6-1 to TRBJ2-2; D perhaps matches TRBD2 (7 bases). This CDR3 is 16 amino acids long. Germline assignment: CDR1 MNHNS and CDR2 SASEGT. The germline V and J ends were trimmed by 5 bases and 1 base, with 14 bases remaining between them. The CDR3, as DNA: TGTGCCAGCAGTTACGTCGGGGGGCGGAACACCGGGGAGCTGTTTTTT. Translating it yields CASSYVGGRNTGELFF.

This clonotype turned up a few times. The chain employs TRBV6-2 or TRBV6-3 and TRBJ2-5, with unresolved D. The V end lost 7 bases, the J end lost 3 bases, and 15 bases lay between the germline ends. The CDR3 contains 14 residues. In germline, CDR1 is MNHEY, CDR2 SVGEGT. CDR3 sequence: CASNRLRSEETQYF. CDR3 in DNA: TGTGCCAGCAATCGTTTACGGTCAGAAGAGACCCAGTACTTC.

Comments on this clonotype: An end of the junction does not agree with germline; a read error may underlie this. J is TRBJ2-1 and V is TRBV7-9; D perhaps matches TRBD2 (6 bases). The CDR3 sequence is 12 residues long. Germline V gene data show CDR1 as SEHNR and CDR2 as FQNEAQ (reference sequence). The chain's CDR3 is CATSLRENGQFF. The DNA of the CDR3 is TGTGCCACCAGCTTACGGGAGAACGGGCAGTTCTTC.

This chain connects TRBV6-1 to TRBJ2-1; TRBD1 agrees at 9 bases. V trimming: 4 bases; J trimming: 5 bases; junction bases outside the gene matches: 6. CDR1 and CDR2 (germline): MNHNS, SASEGT. This CDR3 has 15 amino acids. The CDR3, as DNA: TGTGCCAGCAGTGCGGGACAGGGCATCAACAATGAGCAGTTCTTC. Its protein product is CASSAGQGINNEQFF.

The CDR3 DNA is TGTGCCAGCAGTTCCCGACAGGGGGCAGAGACCCAGTACTTC. Its translation is CASSSRQGAETQYF. The chain combines TRBV27 with TRBJ2-5; 10 bases fit TRBD1. Germline V CDR1 and CDR2: MNHEY, SMNVEV (reference sequence). CDR3 size: 14 residues. The junction had 3 bases not matched to a gene; V was cut back by 4 bases and J by 4 bases.

This clonotype was counted ten times or more. The chain combines TRBV2 with TRBJ2-6; D not certain. V was clipped by 2 bases and J by 0 bases, with 8 bases between them. CDR3 size: 16 residues. Looked up from germline, CDR1 is SNHLY and CDR2 is FYNNEI. The CDR3 sequence is CASSEIGFSGANVLTF. Written as DNA, the CDR3 is TGTGCCAGCAGTGAAATTGGATTCTCTGGGGCCAACGTCCTGACTTTC.

The rearrangement links TRBV10-3 to TRBJ1-3; no reliable D call. Trimming took off 6 bases at V and 6 bases at J, with 9 bases between the two ends. The CDR3 covers 12 residues. Per the germline V gene, CDR1 is ENHRY and CDR2 is SYGVKD. In DNA, the CDR3 is TGTGCCATCAGGGATAATCCAAACACCATATATTTT. It translates to CAIRDNPNTIYF.

V and J are TRBV11-2 and TRBJ1-1; D might be TRBD1 (5 bases). The ends were cut back, 3 bases at V and 1 base at J, with 15 bases in the middle. In germline, CDR1 is SGHAT, CDR2 FQNNGV. The CDR3 extends over 16 amino acids. Written as DNA, the CDR3 is TGTGCCAGCAGCTTTACGGGTTCGGGGGAGAACACTGAAGCTTTCTTT. This encodes CASSFTGSGENTEAFF.